Sequencing of this T cell receptor (beta chain) was carried out in a study of blood T cell repertoires in COVID-19. Study background: Sites across the United States, Italy and Spain contributed samples from acute and convalescent COVID-19. Sample material is recorded as cDNA or gDNA derived from T cells, B-cell-depleted T cells, or PBMCs.

In its sample, this clone was seen once. Per the original data handling: Counts of nucleated cells, estimated from reference gene primer amplification, were obtained. The table came from immunoSEQ multiplex PCR; TCRdb's copy has only in-frame clones and leaves some out. Clone size and the V and J calls come from that table; the DNA yielded D and trimming. The sample contains some 70,000 clones, roughly four fifths of which appear only once. The CDR3 covers 17 residues. V was pared by 6 bases and J by 3 bases, with 14 bases of the junction left unmatched. Germline V gene lookup returns CDR1 SGHRS and CDR2 YFSETQ.

The sample consisted of peripheral blood. The TCR comes from a woman in her 70s with acute or convalescent COVID-19. The gene calls are TRBV5-1 and TRBJ1-4; 7 positions agree with TRBD1. DNA of the CDR3: TGCGCCAGCAAGAATTGGGACAGCCTTAGGTCTAATGAAAAACTGTTTTTT. Translation: CASKNWDSLRSNEKLFF. Full variable domain (missing parts from reference TRBV5-1 and TRBJ1-4): KAGVTQTPRYLIKTRGQQVTLSCSPISGHRSVSWYQQTPGQGLQFLFEYFSETQRNKGNFPGRFSGRQFSNSRSEMNVSTLELGDSALYLCASKNWDSLRSNEKLFFGSGTQLSVL.